This T cell receptor (beta chain) was documented in a study of blood T cell repertoires in COVID-19. Germline CDR1 is MDHEN and CDR2 is SYDVKM. The V gene lost 2 bases and the J gene lost 0 bases, with 5 bases spanning the gap. This CDR3 contains 13 residues. This clone showed up just a few times. The assay was immunoSEQ multiplex PCR, and TCRdb's table has in-frame clones only and misses some. The sample shows hundreds of thousands of clones, 70% to 90% of them seen only once. This sequence joins TRBV28 and TRBJ2-7; D is unclear. Material: peripheral blood. The sequence was obtained from a man over 45 with active or convalescent COVID-19. This chain's CDR3 is CASSLAASYEQYF. CDR3 coding DNA: TGTGCCAGCAGTTTAGCGGCCTCCTACGAGCAGTACTTC.